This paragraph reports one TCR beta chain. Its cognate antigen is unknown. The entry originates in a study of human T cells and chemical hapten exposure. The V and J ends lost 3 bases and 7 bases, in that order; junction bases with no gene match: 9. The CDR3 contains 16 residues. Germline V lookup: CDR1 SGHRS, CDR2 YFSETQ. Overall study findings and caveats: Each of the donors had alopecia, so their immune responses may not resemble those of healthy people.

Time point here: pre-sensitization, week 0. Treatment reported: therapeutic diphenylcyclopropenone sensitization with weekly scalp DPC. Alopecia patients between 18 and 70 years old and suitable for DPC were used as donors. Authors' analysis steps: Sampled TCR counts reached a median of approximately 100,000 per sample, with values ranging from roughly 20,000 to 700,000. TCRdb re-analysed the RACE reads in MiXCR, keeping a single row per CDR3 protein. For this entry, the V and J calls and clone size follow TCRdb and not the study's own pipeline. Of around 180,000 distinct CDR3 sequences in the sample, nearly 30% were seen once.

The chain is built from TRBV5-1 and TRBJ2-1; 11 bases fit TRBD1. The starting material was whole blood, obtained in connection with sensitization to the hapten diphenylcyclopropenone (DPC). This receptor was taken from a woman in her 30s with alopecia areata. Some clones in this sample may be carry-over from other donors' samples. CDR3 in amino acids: CASSWTGGMGRNEQFF. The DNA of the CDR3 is TGCGCCAGCAGCTGGACAGGGGGCATGGGGAGGAATGAGCAGTTCTTC.